These 2 T cell receptor beta chains came from one sample sequenced in a study of cytomegalovirus exposure and HLA in healthy donors. Vbeta (60) and Jbeta (13) primers were used in the PCR. Clones were read by immunoSEQ multiplex PCR, and TCRdb kept only the in-frame ones, dropping some. The sample lists almost 200,000 clones; 65% to 90% were seen once. The specimen was PBMCs. These receptors all stem from a woman aged 45-65 years in good health and CMV-seronegative.

The chain has TRBV9 and TRBJ1-5; the D is unclear. Germline loops: CDR1 SGDLS, CDR2 YYNGEE. Trimming shortened V by 2 bases and J by 2 bases, and 14 bases separated the two germline ends. The CDR3 spans 16 residues. The CDR3 loop reads CASSVGRRGGNQPQHF. The CDR3 bases are TGTGCCAGCAGCGTGGGCCGCCGGGGTGGCAATCAGCCCCAGCATTTT.

The rearrangement links TRBV5-4 to TRBJ2-1; 9 bases line up with TRBD2. The CDR3 runs 15 residues. Germline V gives CDR1 SGHNT, CDR2 YYREEE (reference sequence). Germline trimming cut 0 bases from V and 5 bases from J; bases unmatched to any gene: 3. The CDR3 region has the DNA TGTGCCAGCAGCTTGGTAGGCGGGGGGGACAATGAGCAGTTCTTC. As protein: CASSLVGGGDNEQFF. Full variable domain (outside the CDR3, taken from reference TRBV5-4 and TRBJ2-1): ETGVTQSPTHLIKTRGQQVTLRCSSQSGHNTVSWYQQALGQGPQFIFQYYREEENGRGNFPPRFSGLQFPNYSSELNVNALELDDSALYLCASSLVGGGDNEQFFGPGTRLTVL.